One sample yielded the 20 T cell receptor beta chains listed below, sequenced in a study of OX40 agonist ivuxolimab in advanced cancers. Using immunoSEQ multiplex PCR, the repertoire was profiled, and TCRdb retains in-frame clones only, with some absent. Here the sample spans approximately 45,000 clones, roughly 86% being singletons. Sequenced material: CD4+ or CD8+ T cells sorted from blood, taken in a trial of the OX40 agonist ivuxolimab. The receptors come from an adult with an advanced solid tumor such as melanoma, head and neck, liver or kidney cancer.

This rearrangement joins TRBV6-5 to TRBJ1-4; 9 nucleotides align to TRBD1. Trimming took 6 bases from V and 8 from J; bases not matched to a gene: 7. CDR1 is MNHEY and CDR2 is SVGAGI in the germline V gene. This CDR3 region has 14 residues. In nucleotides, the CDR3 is TGTGCCAGCAGCCCGACAGGGGGTTGGGAAAAACTGTTTTTT. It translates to CASSPTGGWEKLFF.

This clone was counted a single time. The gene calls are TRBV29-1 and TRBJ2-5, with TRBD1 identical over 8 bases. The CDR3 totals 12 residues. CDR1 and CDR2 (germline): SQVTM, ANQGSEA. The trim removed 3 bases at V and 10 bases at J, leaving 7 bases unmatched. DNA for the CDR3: TGCAGCGTTGATGGTACAGGGGGAGACCAGTACTTC. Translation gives CSVDGTGGDQYF.

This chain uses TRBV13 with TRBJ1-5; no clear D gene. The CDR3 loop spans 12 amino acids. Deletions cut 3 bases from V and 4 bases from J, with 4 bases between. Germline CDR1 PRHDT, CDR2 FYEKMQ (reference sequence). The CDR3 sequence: CASSLRNQPQHF. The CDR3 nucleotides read TGTGCCAGCAGCTTGCGAAATCAGCCCCAGCATTTT. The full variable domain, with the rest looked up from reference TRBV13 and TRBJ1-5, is AAGVIQSPRHLIKEKRETATLKCYPIPRHDTVYWYQQGPGQDPQFLISFYEKMQSDKGSIPDRFSAQQFSDYHSELNMSSLELGDSALYFCASSLRNQPQHFGDGTRLSIL.

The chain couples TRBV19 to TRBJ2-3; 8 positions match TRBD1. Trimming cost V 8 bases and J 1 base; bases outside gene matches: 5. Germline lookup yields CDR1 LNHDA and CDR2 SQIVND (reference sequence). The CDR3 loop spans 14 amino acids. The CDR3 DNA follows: TGTGCCAGTCATACGGGACAGGGCACAGATACGCAGTATTTT. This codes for CASHTGQGTDTQYF.

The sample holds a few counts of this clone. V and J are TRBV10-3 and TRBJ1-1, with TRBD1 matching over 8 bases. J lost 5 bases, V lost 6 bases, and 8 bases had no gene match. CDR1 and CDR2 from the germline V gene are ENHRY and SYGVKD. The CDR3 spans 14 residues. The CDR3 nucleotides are TGTGCCATCAGCCTAGGGACAGGTGAAACTGAAGCTTTCTTT. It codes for CAISLGTGETEAFF.

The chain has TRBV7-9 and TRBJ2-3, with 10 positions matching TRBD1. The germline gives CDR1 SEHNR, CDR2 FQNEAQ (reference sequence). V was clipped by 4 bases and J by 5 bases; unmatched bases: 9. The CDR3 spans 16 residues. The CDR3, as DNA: TGTGCCAGCAGCTCTACCGGGACAGGGGCCAAAGATACGCAGTATTTT. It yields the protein CASSSTGTGAKDTQYF.

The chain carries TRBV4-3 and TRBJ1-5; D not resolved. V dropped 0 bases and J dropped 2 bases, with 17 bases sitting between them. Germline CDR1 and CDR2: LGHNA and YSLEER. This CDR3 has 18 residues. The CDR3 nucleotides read TGCGCCAGCAGCCAAGATTCCTCCCTTGCAGGCGGCAATCAGCCCCAGCATTTT. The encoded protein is CASSQDSSLAGGNQPQHF.

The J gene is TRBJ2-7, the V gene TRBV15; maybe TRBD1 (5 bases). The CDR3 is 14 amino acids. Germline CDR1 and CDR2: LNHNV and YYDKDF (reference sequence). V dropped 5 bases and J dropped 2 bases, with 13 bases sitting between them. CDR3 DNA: TGTGCCACCAGCGTTCAGACAGCAGCCTACGAGCAGTACTTC. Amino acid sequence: CATSVQTAAYEQYF.

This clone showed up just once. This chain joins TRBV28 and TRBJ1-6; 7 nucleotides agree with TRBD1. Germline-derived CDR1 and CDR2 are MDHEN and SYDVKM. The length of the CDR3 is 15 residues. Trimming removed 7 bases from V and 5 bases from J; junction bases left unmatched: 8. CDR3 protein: CASNPTGSNNSPLHF. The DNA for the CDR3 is TGTGCCAGCAACCCGACAGGGAGTAATAATTCACCCCTCCACTTT.

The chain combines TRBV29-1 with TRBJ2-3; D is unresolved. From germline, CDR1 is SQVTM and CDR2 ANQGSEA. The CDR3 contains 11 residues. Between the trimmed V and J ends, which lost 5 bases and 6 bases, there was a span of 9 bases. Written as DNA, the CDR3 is TGCAGCGTTATTGGGGTGGATACGCAGTATTTT. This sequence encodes CSVIGVDTQYF.

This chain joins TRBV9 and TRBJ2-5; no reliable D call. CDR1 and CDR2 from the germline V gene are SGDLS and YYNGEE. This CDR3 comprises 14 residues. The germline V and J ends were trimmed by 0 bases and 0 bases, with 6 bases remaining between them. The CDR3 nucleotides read TGTGCCAGCAGCGTAGAGAGTTACCAAGAGACCCAGTACTTC. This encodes CASSVESYQETQYF. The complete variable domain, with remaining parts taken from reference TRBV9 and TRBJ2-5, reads DSGVTQTPKHLITATGQRVTLRCSPRSGDLSVYWYQQSLDQGLQFLIQYYNGEERAKGNILERFSAQQFPDLHSELNLSSLELGDSALYFCASSVESYQETQYFGPGTRLLVL.

The CDR3 DNA reads TGTGCCAGCAGTTTACCCTACACCGGGGAGCTGTTTTTT. Amino acids: CASSLPYTGELFF. The chain is built from TRBV27 and TRBJ2-2; D remains ambiguous. The CDR3 is made up of 13 amino acids. Looked up from germline, CDR1 is MNHEY and CDR2 is SMNVEV (reference sequence). Trimming took off 2 bases at V and 3 bases at J, with 4 bases between the two ends.

The CDR3 is CASSLRGLYNSPLHF. CDR3 nucleotides: TGTGCCAGCAGCCTAAGGGGCCTTTATAATTCACCCCTCCACTTT. The chain combines TRBV14 with TRBJ1-6; tentatively, D is TRBD1 (5 bases). The germline V gene encodes CDR1 SGHDN and CDR2 FVKESK. V dropped 4 bases and J dropped 4 bases, with 11 bases sitting between them. This CDR3 spans 15 amino acids.

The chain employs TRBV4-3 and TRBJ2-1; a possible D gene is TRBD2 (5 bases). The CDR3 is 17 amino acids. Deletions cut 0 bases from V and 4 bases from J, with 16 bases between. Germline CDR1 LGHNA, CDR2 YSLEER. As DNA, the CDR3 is TGCGCCAGCAGCCAAGATCGTGGTAGTTGGAGGTACAATGAGCAGTTCTTC. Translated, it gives CASSQDRGSWRYNEQFF.

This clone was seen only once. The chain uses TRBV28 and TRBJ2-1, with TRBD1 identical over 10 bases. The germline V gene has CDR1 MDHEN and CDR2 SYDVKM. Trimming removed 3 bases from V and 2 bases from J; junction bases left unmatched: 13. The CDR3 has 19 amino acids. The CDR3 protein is CASSFPGAGTGVTYNEQFF. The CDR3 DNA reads TGTGCCAGCAGTTTTCCAGGGGCCGGGACAGGGGTCACCTACAATGAGCAGTTCTTC.

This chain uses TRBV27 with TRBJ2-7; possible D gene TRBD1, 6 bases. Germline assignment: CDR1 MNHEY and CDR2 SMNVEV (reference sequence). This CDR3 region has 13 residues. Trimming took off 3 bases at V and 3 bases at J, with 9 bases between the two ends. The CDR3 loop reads CASSFGQSYEQYV. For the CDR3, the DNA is TGTGCCAGCAGTTTCGGACAGAGCTACGAGCAGTACGTC.

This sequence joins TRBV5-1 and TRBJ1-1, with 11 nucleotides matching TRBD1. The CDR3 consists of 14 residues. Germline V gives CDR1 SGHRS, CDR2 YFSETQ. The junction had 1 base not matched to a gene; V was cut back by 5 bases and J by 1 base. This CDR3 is CASSGTGGNTEAFF. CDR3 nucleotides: TGCGCCAGCAGTGGGACAGGGGGGAACACTGAAGCTTTCTTT.

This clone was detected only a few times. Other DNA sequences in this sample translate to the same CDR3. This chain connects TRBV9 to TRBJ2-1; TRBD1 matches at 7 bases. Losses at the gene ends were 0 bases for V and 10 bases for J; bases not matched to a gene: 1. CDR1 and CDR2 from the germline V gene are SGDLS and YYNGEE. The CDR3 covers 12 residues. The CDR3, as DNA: TGTGCCAGCAGCGTAGTAGGGGGCGAGCAGTTCTTC. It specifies CASSVVGGEQFF.

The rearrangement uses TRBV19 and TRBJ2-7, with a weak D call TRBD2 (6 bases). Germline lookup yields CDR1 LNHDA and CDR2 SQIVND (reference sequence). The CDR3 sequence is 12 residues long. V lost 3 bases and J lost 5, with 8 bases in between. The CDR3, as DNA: TGTGCCAGTAGTATTGGGGGGAACGAGCAGTACTTC. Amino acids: CASSIGGNEQYF.

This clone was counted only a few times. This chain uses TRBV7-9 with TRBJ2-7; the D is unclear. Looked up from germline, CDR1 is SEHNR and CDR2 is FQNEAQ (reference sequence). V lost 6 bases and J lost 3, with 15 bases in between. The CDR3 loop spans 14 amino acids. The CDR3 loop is CASSSPRAFYEQYV. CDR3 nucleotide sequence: TGTGCCAGCAGTTCCCCCCGGGCATTCTACGAGCAGTACGTC.